What follows is one T cell receptor (beta chain) and its context. The sample belongs to a study of blood T cell repertoires in COVID-19. Study in general: Sites in the United States, Italy and Spain provided acute and convalescent COVID-19 samples. T cells, B-cell-depleted T cells, or PBMCs provided the cDNA or gDNA that served as material.

The junction had 6 bases not matched to a gene; V was cut back by 1 base and J by 1 base. This CDR3 region has 16 residues. The V gene's germline CDR1 is SGHVS and CDR2 FQNEAQ. Authors' analysis steps: Amplification from reference gene primers served as the basis for estimated nucleated cell counts. Only in-frame clones appear in the TCRdb table, and some are missing; sequencing was by immunoSEQ multiplex PCR. V, J and clone size are those of that table, while D and trimming were read from the DNA. This repertoire shows just under 250,000 clones, approximately 83% found once; its top ten account for around 2.9%.

Sequences were obtained from peripheral blood. This chain links TRBV7-8 with TRBJ1-2; 7 bases line up with TRBD1. The TCR originated in a woman aged 25 to 39 who had recovered from COVID-19. The CDR3 DNA reads as TGTGCCAGCAGCTTAGTAGGGCAGGGGGTTAACTATGGCTACACCTTC. Translated, it gives CASSLVGQGVNYGYTF.